What follows are 3 T cell receptor beta chains derived from one specimen sequenced in a study of PD-1 blockade in classical Hodgkin lymphoma. Each patient's relapse followed autologous stem cell transplantation, and brentuximab vedotin exposure varied. The protocol was immunoSEQ multiplex PCR, while the TCRdb copy is restricted to in-frame clones and leaves out a portion. Of about 94,000 clones listed, nearly 90% are singletons. The starting material was peripheral blood mononuclear cells (PBMCs), obtained before the second cycle of nivolumab. These receptors were taken from a human donor with classical Hodgkin lymphoma.

This clone was detected a few times. V and J are TRBV5-6 and TRBJ1-4, with a tentative D call TRBD1 (5 bases). The CDR3 has 14 residues. Per germline, CDR1 SGHDT and CDR2 YYEEEE. V was cut by 6 bases and J by 4 bases, with 13 bases left in between. CDR3 protein: CASTFGGNNEKLFF. CDR3 coding DNA: TGTGCCAGCACCTTCGGGGGAAATAATGAAAAACTGTTTTTT. Filled out from reference TRBV5-6 and TRBJ1-4, the complete variable domain reads DAGVTQSPTHLIKTRGQQVTLRCSPKSGHDTVSWYQQALGQGPQFIFQYYEEEERQRGNFPDRFSGHQFPNYSSELNVNALLLGDSALYLCASTFGGNNEKLFFGSGTQLSVL.

The chain employs TRBV7-2 and TRBJ1-6, with 7 bases matching TRBD1. The ends lost 5 bases at V and 3 bases at J; junction bases unmatched: 10. CDR3 size: 17 residues. CDR1 is SGHTA and CDR2 is FQGNSA in the germline V gene. The CDR3 region is CASSRDSLTDYNSPLHF. CDR3 sequence (DNA): TGTGCCAGCAGCAGGGACAGTTTAACCGACTATAATTCACCCCTCCACTTT.

The chain uses TRBV4-2 and TRBJ2-7, with no clear D. The CDR3 length is 14 residues. CDR1 and CDR2 (germline): LGHNA, YNFKEQ. V was cut by 0 bases and J by 5 bases, with 11 bases left in between. The CDR3 sequence is CASSQDGGANEQYF. For the CDR3, the DNA is TGTGCCAGCAGCCAAGATGGCGGCGCGAACGAGCAGTACTTC.